These 6 T cell receptor beta chains came from one sample sequenced in a study. TCRdb called the RT-PCR reads again in MiXCR, with one record for every CDR3 protein. The sample holds 650,000 to 800,000 distinct CDR3 sequences, 13% to 15% seen once. What was sequenced was memory CD4+ T cells from blood. These TCRs come from a female donor in good health, serving as a healthy control.

The chain uses TRBV7-6 and TRBJ2-3, with D perhaps matching TRBD2 (5 bases). Germline V gene lookup returns CDR1 SGHVS and CDR2 FNYEAQ. The CDR3 is 16 residues long. Trimming cost V 5 bases and J 6 bases, with 21 bases left between them. The CDR3 loop reads CASSVQKGDYMDTQYF. CDR3 sequence (DNA): TGTGCCAGCAGCGTACAGAAGGGAGACTACATGGATACGCAGTATTTT.

The rearrangement joins TRBV4-2 to TRBJ1-2; TRBD1 aligns across 9 bases. V lost 0 bases and J lost 5; bases outside the gene matches: 4. CDR3 length: 15 amino acids. CDR1 is LGHNA and CDR2 is YNFKEQ in the germline V gene. This CDR3 is CASSQELGTGYGYTF. The CDR3 DNA reads TGTGCCAGCAGCCAAGAACTCGGGACAGGGTATGGCTACACCTTC.

This clonotype was seen a few times. V gene TRBV5-5 combines with J gene TRBJ2-5, with TRBD2 matching 7 bases. The CDR3 runs 15 residues. V shed 4 bases and J 4 bases; nucleotides not matched to a gene: 10. Germline V gene sequence: CDR1 SGHKS, CDR2 YYEKEE (reference sequence). CDR3: CASSPWGGIGETQYF. The CDR3 nucleotides read TGTGCCAGCAGCCCCTGGGGAGGGATTGGAGAGACCCAGTACTTC.

This clonotype was picked up many times. This sequence joins TRBV15 and TRBJ1-1; tentatively, D is TRBD1 (5 bases). The germline V gene encodes CDR1 LNHNV and CDR2 YYDKDF (reference sequence). V lost 5 bases, J lost 1 base, and 11 bases lay in between. This CDR3 is 14 amino acids long. CDR3 bases: TGTGCCACCAGCGTCGACGGGGGGAACACTGAAGCTTTCTTT. This sequence encodes CATSVDGGNTEAFF.

The chain joins TRBV4-3 to TRBJ1-4; 7 bases are shared with TRBD1. The trim removed 5 bases at V and 10 bases at J, leaving 10 bases unmatched. This CDR3 is built from 14 residues. The V gene's germline CDR1 is LGHNA and CDR2 YSLEER. CDR3 sequence: CASSTGQRPGKLFF. The CDR3 DNA follows: TGCGCCAGCAGCACGGGACAGAGGCCCGGAAAACTGTTTTTT.

This clonotype was counted a few times. The rearrangement uses TRBV20-1 and TRBJ1-2; 8 positions match TRBD1. Germline CDR1 DFQATT, CDR2 SNEGSKA (reference sequence). V shed 6 bases and J 4 bases; nucleotides not matched to a gene: 7. The CDR3 sequence is 13 residues long. CDR3 bases: TGCAGTGCGGCCGGGACAGGAATCTATGGCTACACCTTC. Translating gives CSAAGTGIYGYTF.